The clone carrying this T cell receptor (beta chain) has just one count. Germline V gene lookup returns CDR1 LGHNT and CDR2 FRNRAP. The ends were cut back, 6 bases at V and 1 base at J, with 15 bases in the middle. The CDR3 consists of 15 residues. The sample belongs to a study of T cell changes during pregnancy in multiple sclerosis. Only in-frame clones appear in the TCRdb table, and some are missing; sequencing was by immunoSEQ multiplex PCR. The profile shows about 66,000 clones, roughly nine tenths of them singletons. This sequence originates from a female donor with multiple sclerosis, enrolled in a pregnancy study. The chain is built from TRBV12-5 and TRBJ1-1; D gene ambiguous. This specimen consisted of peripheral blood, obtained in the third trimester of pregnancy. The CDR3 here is CASGRLLPKNTEAFF. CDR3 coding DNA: TGTGCTAGTGGCCGTCTACTTCCTAAGAACACTGAAGCTTTCTTT.